Following are 6 T cell receptor beta chains from one sample sequenced in a study of early T cells in non-severe SARS-CoV-2 infection. TCRdb reprocessed the 5' RACE reads with MiXCR, giving one entry per CDR3 protein. There are roughly 99,000 distinct CDR3 sequences in the sample; 9.5% to 15% occur only once, and approximately 4.7% lies in the top ten. Sequences were derived from whole blood, sampled at baseline. All receptors derive from an adult who was a healthcare worker with PCR-confirmed SARS-CoV-2 infection or an uninfected control (not recorded which).

This clonotype was observed a few times. This chain links TRBV12-3 or TRBV12-4 with TRBJ1-2, with D hard to call. The ends were cut back, 3 bases at V and 1 base at J, with 12 bases in the middle. The CDR3 covers 15 residues. CDR3: CASSFSGRGNYGYTF. The CDR3 bases are TGTGCCAGCAGTTTTTCAGGACGGGGTAACTATGGCTACACCTTC.

At least ten counts were recorded for this clonotype. This sequence joins TRBV7-9 and TRBJ2-7, with a tentative D call TRBD1 (7 bases). From germline, CDR1 is SEHNR and CDR2 FQNEAQ (reference sequence). V lost 5 bases and J lost 1, with 15 bases in between. The CDR3 contains 15 residues. DNA of the CDR3: TGTGCCAGCAGCCGCGGGGACAGCCTTTCCTACGAGCAGTACTTC. Translated: CASSRGDSLSYEQYF.

The chain combines TRBV20-1 with TRBJ1-6, with D unclear. This CDR3 comprises 14 residues. Germline V CDR1 and CDR2: DFQATT, SNEGSKA (reference sequence). V lost 6 bases and J lost 8, with 17 bases in between. CDR3 nucleotide sequence: TGCAGTGCCACGGATAAGGTCCTCGATTCACCCCTCCACTTT. Encoded protein: CSATDKVLDSPLHF.

The table lists this clonotype with a few counts. This chain connects TRBV20-1 to TRBJ2-2, with 9 bases that match TRBD2. There are 15 residues in the CDR3. The V segment lost 6 bases and the J segment 4 bases; nucleotides outside the gene matches: 9. Germline CDR1 and CDR2: DFQATT and SNEGSKA (reference sequence). The CDR3 region has the DNA TGCAGTGCCACCAGCGGGGGGCGACTCACCGGGGAGCTGTTTTTT. Translating it yields CSATSGGRLTGELFF.

The rearrangement uses TRBV4-2 and TRBJ1-2, with D unresolved. CDR1 and CDR2 (germline): LGHNA, YNFKEQ. V was trimmed by 0 bases and J by 4 bases, leaving 12 bases between them. The CDR3 has 15 residues. CDR3 DNA: TGTGCCAGCAGCCAAGAGGTGAAGCAGAGCTATGGCTACACCTTC. Protein sequence: CASSQEVKQSYGYTF.

This clonotype was detected only a few times. V and J are TRBV18 and TRBJ1-1, with a possible D match to TRBD1 (5 bases). In germline, CDR1 is KGHSH, CDR2 LQKENI. Trimming pared 2 bases from V and 6 bases from J, leaving 10 bases between. This CDR3 region has 13 residues. This CDR3 is CASSPIRGAEAFF. The CDR3 DNA is TGTGCCAGCTCACCAATAAGGGGTGCTGAAGCTTTCTTT. The variable domain in full, completed from reference TRBV18 and TRBJ1-1, reads NAGVMQNPRHLVRRRGQEARLRCSPMKGHSHVYWYRQLPEEGLKFMVYLQKENIIDESGMPKERFSAEFPKEGPSILRIQQVVRGDSAAYFCASSPIRGAEAFFGQGTRLTVV.